A single sample gave rise to the 2 T cell receptor beta chains below, sequenced in a study of blood T cell repertoires in COVID-19. Sequencing was performed with immunoSEQ multiplex PCR; in TCRdb, only in-frame clones are kept and a portion is missing. The data hold 70,000 to 80,000 clones, with about nine tenths observed a single time. Sequencing input: peripheral blood. The receptors were sampled from a woman in her sixties or seventies with acute or convalescent COVID-19.

The rearrangement links TRBV18 to TRBJ2-2; D is ambiguous. Germline-derived CDR1 and CDR2 are KGHSH and LQKENI. The V end lost 3 bases, the J end lost 8 bases, and 7 bases lay between the germline ends. The CDR3 is 12 amino acids. CDR3 coding DNA: TGTGCCAGCTCACCTGAGAAGGGGGAGCTGTTTTTT. Its protein product is CASSPEKGELFF.

The CDR3 region has the DNA TGTGCCAGCAGCCTTAGAGGACAGCCGAACACTGAAGCTTTCTTT. Translating it yields CASSLRGQPNTEAFF. The chain uses TRBV7-6 and TRBJ1-1; perhaps TRBD1 as D (6 bases). V was clipped by 5 bases and J by 1 base, with 14 bases between them. Per the germline V gene, CDR1 is SGHVS and CDR2 is FNYEAQ. This CDR3 is 15 amino acids long.